This T cell receptor beta chain was sequenced during a study of T-cell reconstitution after alpha-beta-depleted transplantation in children. The CDR3 length is 12 residues. In germline, CDR1 is KGHDR, CDR2 SFDVKD. V was shortened by 9 bases and J by 5 bases, with 10 bases between the two germline ends. This clonotype came up many times. Its antigen is currently unknown. Unique molecular identifiers featured in how the TCRbeta library was prepared. TCRdb analysed the PCR reads with MiXCR anew, one entry per CDR3 protein. The table has 200,000 to 250,000 distinct CDR3 sequences, roughly 24% seen once. General study findings and limits: As was reported, about two months after transplant, alpha-beta T cells came from several hundred expanded graft clones.

Sequenced here: PBMCs, sampled before TCRalphabeta/CD19-depleted stem cell transplant. V gene TRBV24-1 combines with J gene TRBJ2-1; D not certain. The receptor's source is a girl under 10 years old with Fanconi anemia, due to receive a stem cell transplant. This chain's CDR3 is CATASQNNEQFF. The CDR3 nucleotides read TGTGCCACCGCTTCTCAAAACAATGAGCAGTTCTTC.